Listed below are T cell receptor beta chains from one sample, sequenced in a study of CD8 T cells in ankylosing spondylitis. One entry per CDR3 protein results from TCRdb running MiXCR on the 5' RACE reads. The table includes over 110,000 distinct CDR3 sequences, roughly 8% detected once. Source material: synovial fluid, either unsorted or a sorted T cell fraction (not recorded which). The receptor set was obtained from a male donor with ankylosing spondylitis. The CDR3 runs from the conserved cysteine through the conserved F or W. The D gene is left open where the match is weak. Clone sizes are given selectively: once, few, many, or a class where the clone is expanded.

V gene,clone size,D gene,CDR3 length,J gene,CDR3 DNA,CDR3 protein
TRBV5-6,many,TRBD1,17,TRBJ2-2,TGTGCCAGCAGCTGGGGACCGGGACAGCGAAACACCGGGGAGCTGTTTTTT,CASSWGPGQRNTGELFF
TRBV20-1,few,TRBD1,14,TRBJ1-6,TGCAGTGCTAGAGTGACAGGGCGGGATTCACCCCTCCACTTT,CSARVTGRDSPLHF
TRBV5-1,many,TRBD2,17,TRBJ2-3,TGCGCCAGCAGCCGCCCAACTAGCGGGGCGACAGGGGATACGCAGTATTTT,CASSRPTSGATGDTQYF
TRBV3-1,NA,NA,14,TRBJ2-1,TGTGCCAGCAGCCAACGTGGCAGTTACAATGAGCAGTTCTTC,CASSQRGSYNEQFF
TRBV24-1,many,TRBD1,16,TRBJ2-1,TGTGCCACCAGTGATTTGGGGGGACAGGGGATTCATGAGCAGTTCTTC,CATSDLGGQGIHEQFF
TRBV12-3/TRBV12-4,few,TRBD2,15,TRBJ2-7,TGTGCCAGCAGCCCACTAGCGGGGGTCTCCTACGAGCAGTACTTC,CASSPLAGVSYEQYF
TRBV12-3/TRBV12-4,many,NA,15,TRBJ1-1,TGTGCCAGCAGTTCTTCAGTTCTCCAGGGGAGTGAAGCTTTCTTT,CASSSSVLQGSEAFF
TRBV18,few,NA,14,TRBJ1-2,TGTGCCAGCTCACCACGGGGAGCTAACTATGGCTACACCTTC,CASSPRGANYGYTF
TRBV27,few,NA,17,TRBJ2-1,TGTGCCAGCAGTTTCATCAAAGCATCTTACTCCTACAATGAGCAGTTCTTC,CASSFIKASYSYNEQFF
TRBV28,few,NA,16,TRBJ1-4,TGTGCCAGCAGTTTAGGAGGGGATGGGGTAGGGGAAAAACTGTTTTTT,CASSLGGDGVGEKLFF
TRBV4-2,few,TRBD2,15,TRBJ2-1,TGTGCCAGCAGCCTAGCGGGCCTCTCCTACAATGAGCAGTTCTTC,CASSLAGLSYNEQFF
TRBV5-6,few,NA,16,TRBJ2-1,TGTGCCAGCAGCAGGGGGCTAGCGAGCTCCTACAATGAGCAGTTCTTC,CASSRGLASSYNEQFF
TRBV18,few,TRBD1,15,TRBJ2-7,TGTGCCAGCTCGCCCCAATACTTGGGACAGGCCGAGCAGTACTTC,CASSPQYLGQAEQYF
TRBV7-2,many,TRBD2,15,TRBJ2-6,TGTGCCAGCACCGCCGGGGAGGGTGGGGCCAACGTCCTGACTTTC,CASTAGEGGANVLTF
TRBV5-1,many,NA,13,TRBJ2-3,TGCGCCAGCAGCTTAAGGGGCACAGATACGCAGTATTTT,CASSLRGTDTQYF
TRBV9,many,TRBD2,15,TRBJ2-5,TGTGCCAGCAGCGTGGGGGGGGTGTACCAAGAGACCCAGTACTTC,CASSVGGVYQETQYF
TRBV7-2,few,TRBD2,14,TRBJ2-3,TGTGCCAGCAGCTTAGGGACTAGTTCAGATACGCAGTATTTT,CASSLGTSSDTQYF
TRBV7-3,few,NA,16,TRBJ2-7,TGTGCCAGCAGCCCAACCGGGACTTCTCGTTTCTACGAGCAGTACTTC,CASSPTGTSRFYEQYF
TRBV20-1,medium-sized,NA,12,TRBJ2-5,TGCAGTGCTAGCTCAGGGGGGGAGACCCAGTACTTC,CSASSGGETQYF
TRBV9,many,NA,14,TRBJ2-7,TGTGCCAGCAGCGTAGAAGCGGGCAGCTACGAGCAGTACTTC,CASSVEAGSYEQYF
TRBV28,few,NA,14,TRBJ2-6,TGTGCCAGCAGTAAATACTCTGGGGCCAACGTCCTGACTTTC,CASSKYSGANVLTF
TRBV7-2,few,NA,12,TRBJ2-1,TGTGCCAGCAGTTATACCTACAATGAGCAGTTCTTC,CASSYTYNEQFF
TRBV5-1,few,TRBD1,14,TRBJ2-4,TGCGCCAGCAGCCCCACCACAGGGGAAAACATTCAGTACTTC,CASSPTTGENIQYF
TRBV20-1,many,NA,13,TRBJ2-7,TGCAGTGCCAGGGACTGGGGAACCTACGAGCAGTACTTC,CSARDWGTYEQYF
TRBV5-5,NA,NA,13,TRBJ1-4,TGTGCCAGCAGCTCGGACCTAAATGAAAAACTGTTTTTT,CASSSDLNEKLFF
TRBV7-9,many,NA,11,TRBJ2-7,TGTGCCAGCCAGGGGTTGGACGAGCAGTACTTC,CASQGLDEQYF
TRBV5-1,few,TRBD2,18,TRBJ2-1,TGCGCCAGCAGCTTGGGGCTAGCGGGAGGGCCCGGAATCGATGAGCAGTTCTTC,CASSLGLAGGPGIDEQFF
TRBV29-1,many,TRBD2,13,TRBJ2-1,TGCAGCGGGGGGACTAGCGGGACAAATGAGCAGTTCTTC,CSGGTSGTNEQFF
TRBV9,many,NA,15,TRBJ2-1,TGTGCCAGCAGCGTAACAGGGAACTCCTACAATGAGCAGTTCTTC,CASSVTGNSYNEQFF
TRBV19,NA,TRBD2,14,TRBJ2-1,TGTGCCAGTAGGGATAGCGGGATCAGGAATGAGCAGTTCTTC,CASRDSGIRNEQFF
TRBV7-8,many,NA,18,TRBJ2-3,TGTGCCAGCAGCTCCCCCAAGGCTGGGGGCGGTATCACAGATACGCAGTATTTT,CASSSPKAGGGITDTQYF
TRBV20-1,many,NA,14,TRBJ2-2,TGCAGTGTCGATACAGCGCGGAACACCGGGGAGCTGTTTTTT,CSVDTARNTGELFF
TRBV28,few,NA,14,TRBJ1-2,TGTGCCAGCAGTCCTTCGTACACCCGATATGGCTACACCTTC,CASSPSYTRYGYTF
TRBV27,NA,NA,16,TRBJ2-3,TGTGCCAGCAGTTTATATTTGGGGGGTAGCACAGATACGCAGTATTTT,CASSLYLGGSTDTQYF
TRBV20-1,many,NA,14,TRBJ1-2,TGCAGTGCTAGAGATTGGGATCGTATGTATGGCTACACCTTC,CSARDWDRMYGYTF
TRBV6-2/TRBV6-3,NA,NA,12,TRBJ1-5,TGTGCCAGCAGTTACTCTTATCAGCCCCAGCATTTT,CASSYSYQPQHF
TRBV7-9,many,NA,13,TRBJ1-2,TGTGCCAGCAGCTTGGGAGACACTAGTGGCTACACCTTC,CASSLGDTSGYTF
TRBV2,few,NA,14,TRBJ1-4,TGTGCCAGCAGTCCGGGAGCCGGCAATGAAAAACTGTTTTTT,CASSPGAGNEKLFF
TRBV7-2,few,NA,15,TRBJ1-3,TGTGCCAGCAGCTTGTATGGGGGCTCTGGAAACACCATATATTTT,CASSLYGGSGNTIYF
TRBV11-1,many,TRBD1,18,TRBJ2-7,TGTGCCAGCAGCTCGACAGGGGGCGGTCGATTGGGGCTCTACGAGCAGTACTTC,CASSSTGGGRLGLYEQYF
TRBV7-2,NA,NA,16,TRBJ1-1,TGTGCCAGCAGCACAGGAGTGTGGGACGATAGGACTGAAGCTTTCTTT,CASSTGVWDDRTEAFF
TRBV29-1,NA,NA,13,TRBJ2-3,TGCAGCGTTGCTCGGGATTCAACAGATACGCAGTATTTT,CSVARDSTDTQYF
TRBV6-1,few,NA,14,TRBJ2-6,TGTGCCAGCTCACGCAGGGCTGGGGCCAACGTCCTGACTTTC,CASSRRAGANVLTF
TRBV6-6,NA,NA,13,TRBJ2-2,TGTGCCAGCAGCACGTACAGGGAAGCGGAGCTGTTTTTT,CASSTYREAELFF
TRBV20-1,many,TRBD2,15,TRBJ2-1,TGCAGTGCTCCCAGGACTAGCGGTTCCTACAATGAGCAGTTCTTC,CSAPRTSGSYNEQFF
TRBV20-1,many,NA,14,TRBJ2-5,TGCAGTGCTTGTGGACAGATCGAACAAGAGACCCAGTACTTC,CSACGQIEQETQYF
TRBV9,many,NA,14,TRBJ1-4,TGTGCCAGCACCACGGGAGCGACGGGGGAAAAACTGTTTTTT,CASTTGATGEKLFF
TRBV12-3/TRBV12-4,many,NA,14,TRBJ1-2,TGTGCCAGCAGTCGGACGGTGACTAACTATGGCTACACCTTC,CASSRTVTNYGYTF
TRBV20-1,NA,TRBD1,13,TRBJ2-7,TGCAGTGCCGGGACAGGGGGTTACTACGAGCAGTACTTC,CSAGTGGYYEQYF
TRBV20-1,many,NA,13,TRBJ1-1,TGCAGTTTACCCTACGAGGAAGTCGCTGAAGCTTTCTTT,CSLPYEEVAEAFF
TRBV7-2,few,NA,15,TRBJ2-7,TGTGCCAGCAGAGTAGGGCCTGGGGGTTCCTACGAGCAGTACTTC,CASRVGPGGSYEQYF
TRBV28,NA,TRBD1,17,TRBJ1-1,TGTGCCAGCACCCCTGGGGGGACAGGGAGGGGCGTTAAAGAAGCTTTCTTT,CASTPGGTGRGVKEAFF
TRBV12-3/TRBV12-4,NA,TRBD1,13,TRBJ1-4,TGTGCCAGCCAGGGGGAAACTAATGAAAAACTGTTTTTT,CASQGETNEKLFF
TRBV19,once,NA,13,TRBJ2-1,TGTGCCAGTATCCCGACGGCGGGGCATGAGCAGTTCTTC,CASIPTAGHEQFF